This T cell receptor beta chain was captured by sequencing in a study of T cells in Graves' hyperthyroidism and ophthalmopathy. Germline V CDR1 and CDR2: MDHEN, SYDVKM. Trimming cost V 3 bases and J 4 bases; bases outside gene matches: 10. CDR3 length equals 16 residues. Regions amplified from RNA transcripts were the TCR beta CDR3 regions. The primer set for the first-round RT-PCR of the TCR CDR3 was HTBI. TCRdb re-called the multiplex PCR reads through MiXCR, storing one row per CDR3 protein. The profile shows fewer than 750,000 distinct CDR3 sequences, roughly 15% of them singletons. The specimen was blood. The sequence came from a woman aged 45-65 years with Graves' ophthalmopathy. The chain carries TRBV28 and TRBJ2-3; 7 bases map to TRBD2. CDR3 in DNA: TGTGCCAGCAGTTTGTTGGGGGGGGGTCTTGCAGATACGCAGTATTTT. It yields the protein CASSLLGGGLADTQYF.